This entry lists 9 T cell receptor beta chains sequenced from one sample in a study of blood T cell repertoires in COVID-19. Repertoires were generated with immunoSEQ multiplex PCR, while TCRdb's copy carries only in-frame clones and drops some. The sample carries roughly 380,000 clones, 85% recorded once. The sequencing input was peripheral blood. These receptors originate from a woman aged 18-29 years with acute or convalescent COVID-19.

The chain has TRBV5-1 and TRBJ1-5; 9 bases line up with TRBD1. This CDR3 spans 14 amino acids. CDR1 and CDR2 (germline): SGHRS, YFSETQ. J lost 5 bases, V lost 3 bases, and 3 bases had no gene match. The DNA of the CDR3 is TGCGCCAGCAGCTGGGGACAGGGAGATCAGCCCCAGCATTTT. It codes for CASSWGQGDQPQHF.

The chain combines TRBV29-1 with TRBJ1-3; unclear D gene. The CDR3 length is 14 residues. The ends were cut back, 4 bases at V and 0 bases at J, with 10 bases in the middle. In germline, CDR1 is SQVTM, CDR2 ANQGSEA. The CDR3 DNA follows: TGCAGCGTTGGTGGACTCCTCTCTGGAAACACCATATATTTT. Its translation is CSVGGLLSGNTIYF.

This clone was detected a few times. The CDR3 loop reads CASRTGFLDNSPLHF. In DNA, the CDR3 is TGTGCCAGCAGAACAGGGTTTCTCGATAATTCACCCCTCCACTTT. The rearrangement joins TRBV2 to TRBJ1-6; tentative D call: TRBD1 (6 bases). The V gene lost 6 bases and the J gene lost 5 bases, with 14 bases spanning the gap. This CDR3 has 15 amino acids. From germline, CDR1 is SNHLY and CDR2 FYNNEI. Using reference TRBV2 and TRBJ1-6 for the parts outside the CDR3, the full variable domain is EPEVTQTPSHQVTQMGQEVILRCVPISNHLYFYWYRQILGQKVEFLVSFYNNEISEKSEIFDDQFSVERPDGSNFTLKIRSTKLEDSAMYFCASRTGFLDNSPLHFGNGTRLTVT.

The V gene is TRBV6-5, the J gene TRBJ2-7, with 7 bases lining up with TRBD2. V was pared by 6 bases and J by 1 base, with 9 bases of the junction left unmatched. The germline gives CDR1 MNHEY, CDR2 SVGAGI. The CDR3 is 15 amino acids. CDR3 loop: CASSVGGGLSYEQYF. Written as DNA, the CDR3 is TGTGCCAGCAGCGTTGGGGGGGGATTATCCTACGAGCAGTACTTC.

Of note for this clone: An end of the junction does not agree with germline; a read error may underlie this. This chain joins TRBV19 and TRBJ2-7; tentative D call: TRBD2 (5 bases). The CDR3 sequence is 14 residues long. CDR1 and CDR2 from the germline V gene are LNHDA and SQIVND (reference sequence). The CDR3 sequence is CASSIGADSYEQYF. CDR3 nucleotide sequence: TGTGCCAGTAGCATAGGAGCGGATTCCTACGAGCAGTACTTC.

The chain combines TRBV10-3 with TRBJ2-7; 8 bases align to TRBD1. CDR3 size: 14 residues. The germline V gene encodes CDR1 ENHRY and CDR2 SYGVKD. The V gene end was trimmed by 4 bases and the J gene end by 5 bases; junction bases not matched to a gene: 7. Written as DNA, the CDR3 is TGTGCCATCAGTGTCTCAGGGGGCGAGAACGAGCAGTACTTC. This sequence encodes CAISVSGGENEQYF.

This clone was picked up a small number of times. The rearrangement uses TRBV24-1 and TRBJ1-2, with TRBD1 identical over 7 bases. Germline CDR1 KGHDR, CDR2 SFDVKD. The CDR3 has 15 residues. The J segment lost 3 bases and the V segment lost 3 bases, leaving 6 bases of the junction unmatched. Here the CDR3 reads CATSDNRGWDYGYTF. The CDR3 DNA follows: TGTGCCACCAGTGATAACAGGGGTTGGGACTATGGCTACACCTTC.

The chain has TRBV11-2 and TRBJ2-5, with 10 bases fitting TRBD2. There are 14 residues in the CDR3. The germline CDR1 and CDR2 sequences are SGHAT and FQNNGV. V lost 1 base to trimming and J lost 5 bases; unmatched junction nucleotides: 1. CDR3 region: CASSLGGLAETQYF. The CDR3 DNA sequence: TGTGCCAGCAGCTTAGGGGGACTAGCGGAGACCCAGTACTTC.

The chain uses TRBV9 and TRBJ1-5; 9 bases match TRBD1. The ends lost 3 bases at V and 7 bases at J; junction bases unmatched: 5. CDR1 SGDLS and CDR2 YYNGEE come from the germline V gene. The length of the CDR3 is 14 residues. The CDR3 loop is CASSGGQGTQPQHF. CDR3 DNA: TGTGCCAGCAGCGGCGGACAGGGGACCCAGCCCCAGCATTTT. Full variable domain (missing parts from reference TRBV9 and TRBJ1-5): DSGVTQTPKHLITATGQRVTLRCSPRSGDLSVYWYQQSLDQGLQFLIQYYNGEERAKGNILERFSAQQFPDLHSELNLSSLELGDSALYFCASSGGQGTQPQHFGDGTRLSIL.